This T cell receptor beta chain was sequenced for a study of shared clonotypes between healthy human individuals. The germline gives CDR1 SGDLS, CDR2 YYNGEE. J was trimmed by 1 base and V by 4 bases; bases with no gene match: 7. There are 16 residues in the CDR3. It was CD45RO-negative cells, positively selected for CCR7, that made up naive CD8 cells, with terminally differentiated effector memory CD45RA+ cells excluded. Concerning this clone itself: Its antigen remains unidentified.

The study, taken as a whole, reports: Non-shared clonotypes had lower generation probabilities than clonotypes shared by all four sorted-subset donors.

Per the authors' pipeline: Junction-only immunoSEQ sequences carried no quality scores, so filtering differed. This table comes from immunoSEQ multiplex PCR, and its TCRdb copy is limited to in-frame clones, with some not included. Clone size and the V and J calls come from that table; the DNA yielded D and trimming. The sample shows a few million clones, roughly 93% of them seen only once. Sequencing used naive CD8+ T cells from PBMCs. The chain uses TRBV9 and TRBJ1-4; 7 nucleotides line up with TRBD1. The TCR was taken from a man aged 18-30 years in good health. Some clones in this sample may be carry-over from other donors' samples. The CDR3 bases are TGTGCCAGCAGCCCCCAGGGGGGACGAACTAATGAAAAACTGTTTTTT. It translates to CASSPQGGRTNEKLFF. The full variable domain, with the rest looked up from reference TRBV9 and TRBJ1-4, is DSGVTQTPKHLITATGQRVTLRCSPRSGDLSVYWYQQSLDQGLQFLIQYYNGEERAKGNILERFSAQQFPDLHSELNLSSLELGDSALYFCASSPQGGRTNEKLFFGSGTQLSVL.